Sequencing of this TCR beta chain was carried out in a study of shared clonotypes between healthy human individuals. Naive CD8 cells lacked CD45RO, underwent positive selection for CCR7 and left out terminally differentiated effector memory CD45RA+ cells. The assay was immunoSEQ multiplex PCR, and TCRdb's table has in-frame clones only and misses some. The table records over 2,000,000 clones, 85% to 95% of them present only once. The receptor was isolated from a man aged 18-30 years in good health. Some clones in this sample may be carry-over from other donors' samples. The sequencing input was naive CD8+ T cells from PBMCs.

For the CDR3, the DNA is TGTGCCAGCACCCTTGACGGGGGGTTGAATCAGCCCCAGCATTTT. This encodes CASTLDGGLNQPQHF. The chain couples TRBV28 to TRBJ1-5; perhaps TRBD1 as D (5 bases). The CDR3 runs 15 residues. The germline V gene encodes CDR1 MDHEN and CDR2 SYDVKM. The V end lost 7 bases, the J end lost 4 bases, and 17 bases lay between the germline ends.